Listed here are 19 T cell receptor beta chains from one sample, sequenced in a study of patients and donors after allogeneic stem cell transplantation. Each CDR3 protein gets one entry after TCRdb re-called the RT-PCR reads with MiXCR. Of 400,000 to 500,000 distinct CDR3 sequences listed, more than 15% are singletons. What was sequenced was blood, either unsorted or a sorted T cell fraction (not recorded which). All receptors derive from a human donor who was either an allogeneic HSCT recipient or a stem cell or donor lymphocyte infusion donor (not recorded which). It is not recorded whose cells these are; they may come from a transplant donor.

The CDR3 DNA follows: TGCGCCAGCAGCTTCGCTCAGGGACCAAAAAACATTCAGTACTTC. Translated: CASSFAQGPKNIQYF. This chain connects TRBV5-1 to TRBJ2-4; tentatively, D is TRBD1 or TRBD2 (5 bases each). V was shortened by 2 bases and J by 4 bases, with 13 bases between the two germline ends. Germline CDR1 SGHRS, CDR2 YFSETQ. CDR3 length: 15 amino acids.

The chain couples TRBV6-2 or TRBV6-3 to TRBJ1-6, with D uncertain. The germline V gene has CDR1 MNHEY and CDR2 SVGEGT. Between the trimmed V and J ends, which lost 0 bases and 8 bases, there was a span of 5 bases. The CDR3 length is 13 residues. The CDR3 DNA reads TGTGCCAGCAGTTACTCTGGGTATTCACCCCTCCACTTT. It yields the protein CASSYSGYSPLHF.

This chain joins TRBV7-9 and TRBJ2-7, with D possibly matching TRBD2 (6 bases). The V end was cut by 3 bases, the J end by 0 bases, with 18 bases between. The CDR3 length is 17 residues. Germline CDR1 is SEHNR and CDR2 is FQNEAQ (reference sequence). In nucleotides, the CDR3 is TGTGCCAGCAGCTTGGGGGTGGCGGGGATTTTCTCCTACGAGCAGTACTTC. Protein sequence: CASSLGVAGIFSYEQYF.

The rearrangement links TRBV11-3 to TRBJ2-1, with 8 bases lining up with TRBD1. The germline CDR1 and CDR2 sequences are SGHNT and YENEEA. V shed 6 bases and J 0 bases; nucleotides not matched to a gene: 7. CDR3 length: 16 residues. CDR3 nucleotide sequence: TGTGCCAGCAGTAACAGGGGGTCAGGCTCCTACAATGAGCAGTTCTTC. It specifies CASSNRGSGSYNEQFF.

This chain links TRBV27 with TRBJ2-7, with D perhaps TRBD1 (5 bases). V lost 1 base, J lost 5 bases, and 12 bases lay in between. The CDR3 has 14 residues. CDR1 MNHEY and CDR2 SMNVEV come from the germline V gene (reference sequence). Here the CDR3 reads CASSLWRQGDEQYF. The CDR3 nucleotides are TGTGCCAGCAGTTTATGGCGCCAGGGTGACGAGCAGTACTTC.

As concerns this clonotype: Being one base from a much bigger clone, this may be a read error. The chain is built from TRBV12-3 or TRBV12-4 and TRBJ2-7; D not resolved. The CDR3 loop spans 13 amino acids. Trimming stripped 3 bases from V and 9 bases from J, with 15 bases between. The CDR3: CASSLSASNVQYF. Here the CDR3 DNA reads TGTGCCAGCAGTTTGTCTGCTTCGAACGTGCAGTACTTC.

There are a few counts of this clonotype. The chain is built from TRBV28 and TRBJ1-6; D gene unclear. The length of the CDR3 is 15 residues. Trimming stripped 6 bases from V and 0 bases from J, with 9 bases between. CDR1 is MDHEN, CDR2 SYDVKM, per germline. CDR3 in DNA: TGTGCCAGCAGACCTCGTAGCTCCTATAATTCACCCCTCCACTTT. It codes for CASRPRSSYNSPLHF.

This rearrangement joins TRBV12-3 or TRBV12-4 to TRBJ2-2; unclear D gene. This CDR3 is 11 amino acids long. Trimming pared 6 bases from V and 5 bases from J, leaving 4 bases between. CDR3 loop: CASSTTGELFF. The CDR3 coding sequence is TGTGCCAGCAGCACTACCGGGGAGCTGTTTTTT.

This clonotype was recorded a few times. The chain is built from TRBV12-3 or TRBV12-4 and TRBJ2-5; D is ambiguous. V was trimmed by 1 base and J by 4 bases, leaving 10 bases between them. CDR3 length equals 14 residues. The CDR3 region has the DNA TGTGCCAGCAGTTTAGATGGGAAGCGAGAGACCCAGTACTTC. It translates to CASSLDGKRETQYF.

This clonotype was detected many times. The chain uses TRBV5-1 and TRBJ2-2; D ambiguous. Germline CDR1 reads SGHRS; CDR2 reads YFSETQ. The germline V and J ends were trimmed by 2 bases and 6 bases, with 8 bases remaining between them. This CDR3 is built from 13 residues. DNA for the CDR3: TGCGCCAGCAGCTTCGTTCTTTCCGGGGAGCTGTTTTTT. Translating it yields CASSFVLSGELFF.

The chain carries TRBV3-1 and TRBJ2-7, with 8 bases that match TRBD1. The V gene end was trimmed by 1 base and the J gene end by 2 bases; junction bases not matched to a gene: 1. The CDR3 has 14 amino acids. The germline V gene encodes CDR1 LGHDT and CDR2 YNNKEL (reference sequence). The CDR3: CASSQADRAYEQYF. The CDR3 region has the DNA TGTGCCAGCAGCCAAGCGGACAGGGCCTACGAGCAGTACTTC.

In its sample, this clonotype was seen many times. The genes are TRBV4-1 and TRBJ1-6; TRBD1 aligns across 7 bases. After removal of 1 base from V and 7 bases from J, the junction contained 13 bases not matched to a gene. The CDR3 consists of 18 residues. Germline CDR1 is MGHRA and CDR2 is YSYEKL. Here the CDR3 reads CASSQVPQRQGINSPLHF. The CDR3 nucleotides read TGCGCCAGCAGCCAAGTCCCCCAGCGACAGGGCATAAATTCACCCCTCCACTTT.

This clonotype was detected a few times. DNA of the CDR3: TGTGCCAGCAGTCAACGAGACGCTTTCTTT. It codes for CASSQRDAFF. The chain employs TRBV12-3 or TRBV12-4 and TRBJ1-1; D not resolved. CDR3 length: 10 residues. V shed 5 bases and J shed 11 bases, with 9 bases lying between them.

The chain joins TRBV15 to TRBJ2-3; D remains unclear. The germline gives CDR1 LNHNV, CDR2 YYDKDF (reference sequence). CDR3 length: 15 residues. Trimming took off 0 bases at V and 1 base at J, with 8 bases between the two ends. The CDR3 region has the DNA TGTGCCACCAGCAGAGAGAGGAAAGGCACAGATACGCAGTATTTT. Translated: CATSRERKGTDTQYF.

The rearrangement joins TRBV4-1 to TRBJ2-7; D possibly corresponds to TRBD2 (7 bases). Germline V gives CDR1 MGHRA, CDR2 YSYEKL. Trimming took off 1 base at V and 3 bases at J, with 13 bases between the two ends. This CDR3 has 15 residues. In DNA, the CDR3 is TGCGCCAGCAGCCAAGTTGAGGGGGGGATCTACGAGCAGTACTTC. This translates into CASSQVEGGIYEQYF.

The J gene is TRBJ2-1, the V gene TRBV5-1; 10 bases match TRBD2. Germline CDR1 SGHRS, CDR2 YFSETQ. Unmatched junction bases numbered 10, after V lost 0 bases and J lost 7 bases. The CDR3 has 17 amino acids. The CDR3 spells CASSLVGQLAGANEQFF. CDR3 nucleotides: TGCGCCAGCAGCTTGGTAGGCCAGCTAGCGGGAGCTAATGAGCAGTTCTTC.

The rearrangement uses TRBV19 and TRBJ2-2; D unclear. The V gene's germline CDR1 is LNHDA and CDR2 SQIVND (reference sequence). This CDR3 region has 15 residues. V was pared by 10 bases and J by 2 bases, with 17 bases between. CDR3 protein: CATRRLVANTGELFF. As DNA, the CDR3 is TGTGCCACCCGGAGATTGGTAGCAAACACCGGGGAGCTGTTTTTT.

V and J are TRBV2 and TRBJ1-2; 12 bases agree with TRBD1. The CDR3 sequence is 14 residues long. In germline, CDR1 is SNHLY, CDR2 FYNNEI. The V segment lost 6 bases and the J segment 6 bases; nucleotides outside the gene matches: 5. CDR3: CASRPGQGADGYTF. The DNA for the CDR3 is TGTGCCAGCAGGCCGGGACAGGGGGCGGATGGCTACACCTTC.

The CDR3 bases are TGTGCCAGCAGCCCTGACCTGAACACCGGGGAGCTGTTTTTT. Translating it yields CASSPDLNTGELFF. The chain joins TRBV11-2 to TRBJ2-2; D remains ambiguous. The CDR3 sequence is 14 residues long. The germline gives CDR1 SGHAT, CDR2 FQNNGV. The ends were cut back, 5 bases at V and 1 base at J, with 8 bases in the middle.